One sample yielded the 31 T cell receptor beta chains listed below, sequenced in a study of graft-versus-host responses after intestinal transplantation. Assay: immunoSEQ multiplex PCR; the TCRdb copy retains only in-frame clones and omits some. The table includes about 120,000 clones, about 95% detected once. Their antigens remain unidentified. This sample comprised unstimulated CD8+ T cells sorted from spleen or lymph node cells, obtained before intestinal transplant. The receptors originated from a human donor who received an intestinal transplant.

CDR3 protein: CASPPFGSGTDTQYF. CDR3 nucleotides: TGTGCCAGCCCCCCGTTTGGTAGCGGGACAGATACGCAGTATTTT. The chain carries TRBV18 and TRBJ2-3; 7 bases are shared with TRBD2. This CDR3 is built from 15 residues. Germline lookup yields CDR1 KGHSH and CDR2 LQKENI. V lost 8 bases, J lost 3 bases, and 11 bases stayed unmatched. The whole variable domain, filled in from reference TRBV18 and TRBJ2-3, reads NAGVMQNPRHLVRRRGQEARLRCSPMKGHSHVYWYRQLPEEGLKFMVYLQKENIIDESGMPKERFSAEFPKEGPSILRIQQVVRGDSAAYFCASPPFGSGTDTQYFGPGTRLTVL.

This clone is a singleton in its sample. V is TRBV4-1 and J is TRBJ2-2, with 14 bases matching TRBD2. Germline CDR1 reads MGHRA; CDR2 reads YSYEKL. The CDR3 length is 21 residues. Losses at the gene ends were 2 bases for V and 1 base for J; bases not matched to a gene: 12. The CDR3 bases are TGCGCCAGCAGCCAAAATCCGACTAGCGGGAGGGTCCCACTGAACACCGGGGAGCTGTTTTTT. This translates into CASSQNPTSGRVPLNTGELFF.

This rearrangement joins TRBV6-5 to TRBJ2-3, with TRBD2 matching 9 bases. The CDR3 totals 16 residues. Trimming cost V 4 bases and J 2 bases; bases outside gene matches: 7. The germline CDR1 and CDR2 sequences are MNHEY and SVGAGI. CDR3 residues: CASSSNSGRLTDTQYF. The CDR3 DNA reads TGTGCCAGCAGTTCGAATAGCGGGAGACTCACAGATACGCAGTATTTT.

The chain has TRBV7-9 and TRBJ2-5; 10 bases map to TRBD1. This CDR3 is 16 amino acids long. Germline CDR1 is SEHNR and CDR2 is FQNEAQ (reference sequence). The V segment lost 5 bases and the J segment 6 bases; nucleotides outside the gene matches: 12. The chain's CDR3 is CASSNYPGTGEKTQYF. The CDR3 DNA is TGTGCCAGCAGCAACTACCCCGGGACAGGGGAGAAGACCCAGTACTTC.

The V and J genes are TRBV7-8 and TRBJ1-2; D unresolved. V gave up 2 bases and J gave up 4 bases, with 8 bases separating them. In germline, CDR1 is SGHVS, CDR2 FQNEAQ. The CDR3 totals 13 residues. CDR3 sequence: CASSLSLGYGYTF. In nucleotides, the CDR3 is TGTGCCAGCAGCTTATCCTTGGGCTATGGCTACACCTTC.

The chain has TRBV4-1 and TRBJ2-5; 10 bases are a match to TRBD2. The CDR3 is 17 amino acids. V lost 1 base to trimming and J lost 5 bases; unmatched junction nucleotides: 10. Germline V gene lookup returns CDR1 MGHRA and CDR2 YSYEKL. The CDR3 loop reads CASSQGLAGFGGETQYF. DNA for the CDR3: TGCGCCAGCAGCCAAGGACTAGCGGGCTTTGGCGGCGAGACCCAGTACTTC.

This chain uses TRBV4-3 with TRBJ2-3, with D uncertain. V was pared by 1 base and J by 5 bases, with 1 base between. Germline CDR1 reads LGHNA; CDR2 reads YSLEER. The CDR3 is made up of 11 amino acids. The CDR3 bases are TGCGCCAGCAGCCAAGTAGATACGCAGTATTTT. It translates to CASSQVDTQYF.

The chain joins TRBV27 to TRBJ2-7; D is uncertain. The CDR3 sequence is 14 residues long. Trimming stripped 6 bases from V and 7 bases from J, with 19 bases between. Looked up from germline, CDR1 is MNHEY and CDR2 is SMNVEV (reference sequence). CDR3 in DNA: TGTGCCAGCAGCTCCGAGACACCCCTCGGGGAGCAGTACTTC. Translation: CASSSETPLGEQYF.

As concerns this clone: Germline is not matched at one junction end, which may reflect a read error. This chain joins TRBV27 and TRBJ1-2, with D hard to call. Germline CDR1 reads MNHEY; CDR2 reads SMNVEV (reference sequence). The CDR3 length is 14 residues. For the CDR3, the DNA is TGTGCCAGCAGTTTACGGCCCGGTGGCTATGGCTGCACCTTC. Amino acid sequence: CASSLRPGGYGCTF.

The rearrangement joins TRBV7-3 to TRBJ2-1; 12 nucleotides align to TRBD2. V shed 4 bases and J 0 bases; nucleotides not matched to a gene: 13. Germline CDR1 reads SGHTA; CDR2 reads FQGTGA. The CDR3 length is 20 residues. CDR3 sequence (DNA): TGTGCCAGCAGCTCCCCCAGACTAGCGGGAGAGATAAGCTCCTACAATGAGCAGTTCTTC. It translates to CASSSPRLAGEISSYNEQFF. Looking up the rest from reference TRBV7-3 and TRBJ2-1 gives the full variable domain: GAGVSQTPSNKVTEKGKYVELRCDPISGHTALYWYRQSLGQGPEFLIYFQGTGAADDSGLPNDRFFAVRPEGSVSTLKIQRTERGDSAVYLCASSSPRLAGEISSYNEQFFGPGTRLTVL.

The chain carries TRBV7-3 and TRBJ2-1, with no clear D. CDR1 and CDR2 (germline): SGHTA, FQGTGA. The CDR3 is 16 amino acids. V was cut by 5 bases and J by 0 bases, with 14 bases left in between. The CDR3 DNA reads TGTGCCAGCAGCCCCGGACCCAGGCGCTCCTACAATGAGCAGTTCTTC. The encoded protein is CASSPGPRRSYNEQFF.

The chain employs TRBV28 and TRBJ1-5; D is ambiguous. The CDR3 has 12 residues. Deletions cut 4 bases from V and 4 bases from J, with 5 bases between. CDR1 is MDHEN, CDR2 SYDVKM, per germline. This CDR3 is CASSSPNQPQHF. In DNA, the CDR3 is TGTGCCAGCAGTTCACCTAATCAGCCCCAGCATTTT. The full variable domain, completed using reference TRBV28 and TRBJ1-5, is DVKVTQSSRYLVKRTGEKVFLECVQDMDHENMFWYRQDPGLGLRLIYFSYDVKMKEKGDIPEGYSVSREKKERFSLILESASTNQTSMYLCASSSPNQPQHFGDGTRLSIL.

CDR3 amino acids: CASSPGTSGWETQYF. CDR3 in DNA: TGTGCCAGCAGCCCCGGGACTAGCGGTTGGGAGACCCAGTACTTC. V usage is TRBV27 and J usage is TRBJ2-5, with 11 bases matching TRBD2. This CDR3 is built from 15 residues. The trim removed 6 bases at V and 5 bases at J, leaving 8 bases unmatched. Germline V gene sequence: CDR1 MNHEY, CDR2 SMNVEV (reference sequence).

The CDR3 region is CASSLSEIPYEQYF. CDR3 in DNA: TGTGCCAGCAGTTTATCAGAAATCCCCTACGAGCAGTACTTC. This chain links TRBV27 with TRBJ2-7; D is uncertain. The CDR3 runs to 14 residues. Trimming shortened V by 0 bases and J by 2 bases, and 8 bases separated the two germline ends. Germline loops: CDR1 MNHEY, CDR2 SMNVEV (reference sequence).

The V and J genes are TRBV5-6 and TRBJ2-1; D assignment may be TRBD1 or TRBD2 (5 bases each). The germline V gene has CDR1 SGHDT and CDR2 YYEEEE. The ends were cut back, 4 bases at V and 6 bases at J, with 26 bases in the middle. The CDR3 runs to 18 residues. The CDR3 DNA reads as TGTGCCAGCAGCCGAATTCAACCGGGACCGCTCGAAATCAATGAGCAGTTCTTC. This translates into CASSRIQPGPLEINEQFF.

The rearrangement uses TRBV14 and TRBJ2-7, with 8 bases identical to TRBD2. With 1 base clipped from V and 5 bases from J, the junction kept 13 bases outside the gene matches. The CDR3 runs to 17 residues. Germline V gene data show CDR1 as SGHDN and CDR2 as FVKESK. CDR3 protein: CASSQGGSGSGWNEQYF. The CDR3 DNA is TGTGCCAGCAGCCAAGGTGGAAGCGGGAGCGGGTGGAACGAGCAGTACTTC.

This clone was observed a few times. The chain recombines TRBV25-1 with TRBJ2-7; D possibly corresponds to TRBD1 (5 bases). Germline assignment: CDR1 MGHDK and CDR2 SYGVNS. V was pared by 6 bases and J by 5 bases, with 14 bases between. The CDR3 contains 13 residues. The CDR3 nucleotides are TGTGCCAGCAGCCTAGGGGCGCCCAACGAGCAGTACTTC. Protein sequence: CASSLGAPNEQYF.

The chain is built from TRBV28 and TRBJ2-7, with no clear D. V gave up 1 base and J gave up 3 bases, with 4 bases separating them. CDR3 size: 12 residues. The germline gives CDR1 MDHEN, CDR2 SYDVKM. For the CDR3, the DNA is TGTGCCAGCAGTTTATCCCTCTACGAGCAGTACTTC. Amino acids: CASSLSLYEQYF.

The rearrangement joins TRBV9 to TRBJ2-7, with D perhaps assigned TRBD1 or TRBD2 (6 bases each). The CDR3 is 16 amino acids. Germline V gene lookup returns CDR1 SGDLS and CDR2 YYNGEE. V lost 0 bases, J lost 3 bases, and 16 bases lay in between. CDR3 region: CASSVDPGRGDYEQYF. The CDR3 DNA sequence: TGTGCCAGCAGCGTAGACCCCGGTAGGGGGGACTACGAGCAGTACTTC. Variable domain in full (rest from reference TRBV9 and TRBJ2-7): DSGVTQTPKHLITATGQRVTLRCSPRSGDLSVYWYQQSLDQGLQFLIQYYNGEERAKGNILERFSAQQFPDLHSELNLSSLELGDSALYFCASSVDPGRGDYEQYFGPGTRLTVT.

This sequence joins TRBV7-8 and TRBJ2-1, with TRBD2 matching over 9 bases. CDR3 length equals 15 residues. V lost 3 bases to trimming and J lost 4 bases; unmatched junction nucleotides: 4. The germline gives CDR1 SGHVS, CDR2 FQNEAQ. The CDR3 DNA reads TGTGCCAGCAGCTTCCCTAGCGGGAATTACAATGAGCAGTTCTTC. The encoded protein is CASSFPSGNYNEQFF.

The chain couples TRBV14 to TRBJ2-2; perhaps D is TRBD1 or TRBD2 (6 bases each). Germline V lookup: CDR1 SGHDN, CDR2 FVKESK. The length of the CDR3 is 16 residues. The germline V and J ends were trimmed by 4 bases and 0 bases, with 12 bases remaining between them. The CDR3 region has the DNA TGTGCCAGCAGCCCGGGGGCGACCGCGAACACCGGGGAGCTGTTTTTT. Its protein product is CASSPGATANTGELFF.

This clone occurred once. The V call is TRBV19, the J call TRBJ1-2; 8 nucleotides match TRBD1. Germline lookup yields CDR1 LNHDA and CDR2 SQIVND (reference sequence). The trim removed 1 base at V and 4 bases at J, leaving 5 bases unmatched. CDR3 length equals 15 residues. Here the CDR3 reads CASSIGTGTSYGYTF. The DNA of the CDR3 is TGTGCCAGTAGTATAGGGACAGGGACCTCCTATGGCTACACCTTC.

V gene TRBV19 combines with J gene TRBJ2-1; 9 bases are a match to TRBD2. V shed 5 bases, J shed 4 bases, and the junction held 12 bases outside the gene matches. Germline lookup yields CDR1 LNHDA and CDR2 SQIVND (reference sequence). The CDR3 consists of 17 residues. The CDR3 reads CASSPRRVAGVYNEQFF. CDR3 in DNA: TGTGCCAGTAGTCCCCGTAGGGTAGCGGGAGTTTACAATGAGCAGTTCTTC.

The rearrangement links TRBV5-6 to TRBJ2-3, with 7 bases aligning to TRBD1. The germline V gene has CDR1 SGHDT and CDR2 YYEEEE. Losses at the gene ends were 4 bases for V and 12 bases for J; bases not matched to a gene: 11. CDR3 length: 13 residues. The CDR3 reads CASSLRGGLGQYF. CDR3 bases: TGTGCCAGCAGCCTCCGAGGGGGCCTCGGTCAGTATTTT. Based on the CDR3 plus reference TRBV5-6 and TRBJ2-3, the full variable domain is DAGVTQSPTHLIKTRGQQVTLRCSPKSGHDTVSWYQQALGQGPQFIFQYYEEEERQRGNFPDRFSGHQFPNYSSELNVNALLLGDSALYLCASSLRGGLGQYFGPGTRLTVL.

Comments on this clone: Other nucleotide sequences from this sample produce the same CDR3. The chain links TRBV28 to TRBJ2-1; no clear D. V was trimmed by 1 base and J by 1 base, leaving 5 bases between them. CDR1 is MDHEN, CDR2 SYDVKM, per germline. CDR3 length equals 14 residues. CDR3 amino acids: CASSLSGSYNEQFF. Written as DNA, the CDR3 is TGTGCCAGCAGTTTATCGGGTTCCTACAATGAGCAGTTCTTC. The variable domain in full, completed from reference TRBV28 and TRBJ2-1, reads DVKVTQSSRYLVKRTGEKVFLECVQDMDHENMFWYRQDPGLGLRLIYFSYDVKMKEKGDIPEGYSVSREKKERFSLILESASTNQTSMYLCASSLSGSYNEQFFGPGTRLTVL.

A note on this clone: One end of the junction does not line up with germline, which may come from a read error. The DNA for the CDR3 is TGCGCCAGCAGCTTGTTGGGCCGGGCCACATCGTTC. Translating it yields CASSLLGRATSF. The V call is TRBV5-1, the J call TRBJ2-7; D remains unclear. This CDR3 is built from 12 residues. Germline V gene data show CDR1 as SGHRS and CDR2 as YFSETQ.

The V and J genes are TRBV13 and TRBJ2-7; 10 bases align to TRBD1. The V gene end was trimmed by 5 bases and the J gene end by 5 bases; junction bases not matched to a gene: 9. CDR1 is PRHDT and CDR2 is FYEKMQ in the germline V gene (reference sequence). The CDR3 contains 15 residues. The CDR3, as DNA: TGTGCCAGCAGCGTATCCGGGACAGGGGAACACGAGCAGTACTTC. Amino acid sequence: CASSVSGTGEHEQYF.

This rearrangement joins TRBV5-1 to TRBJ2-7; TRBD1 aligns across 10 bases. Germline values: CDR1 SGHRS, CDR2 YFSETQ. CDR3 length: 15 amino acids. Germline trimming cut 2 bases from V and 5 bases from J; bases unmatched to any gene: 7. The CDR3 DNA is TGCGCCAGCAGCTTATGCCGGGACAGGGGCCACGAGCAGTACTTC. Its protein is CASSLCRDRGHEQYF.

The V call is TRBV4-1, the J call TRBJ2-1; D is perhaps TRBD2 (5 bases). CDR3 size: 16 residues. V was trimmed by 5 bases and J by 5 bases, leaving 19 bases between them. From germline, CDR1 is MGHRA and CDR2 YSYEKL. CDR3 DNA sequence: TGCGCCAGCAGCTCGTCCGCGCTGCGGGCGAACAATGAGCAGTTCTTC. As protein: CASSSSALRANNEQFF.

The chain recombines TRBV4-2 with TRBJ1-1; 8 nucleotides match TRBD1. The CDR3 loop spans 17 amino acids. With V trimmed by 2 bases and J by 3 bases, 11 bases remained unmatched. Germline CDR1 is LGHNA and CDR2 is YNFKEQ. The CDR3 DNA follows: TGTGCCAGCAGCCAAAGTGGCCTCAGGGGGCAAGACACTGAAGCTTTCTTT. Amino acid sequence: CASSQSGLRGQDTEAFF.

This clone was picked up one time. This chain links TRBV5-6 with TRBJ2-5; 8 positions agree with TRBD2. There are 14 residues in the CDR3. Germline values: CDR1 SGHDT, CDR2 YYEEEE. Unmatched junction bases numbered 6, after V lost 5 bases and J lost 3 bases. CDR3 in amino acids: CASSWGLGEETQYF. CDR3 bases: TGTGCCAGCAGTTGGGGACTAGGCGAAGAGACCCAGTACTTC. The full variable domain, its missing parts supplied by reference TRBV5-6 and TRBJ2-5, is DAGVTQSPTHLIKTRGQQVTLRCSPKSGHDTVSWYQQALGQGPQFIFQYYEEEERQRGNFPDRFSGHQFPNYSSELNVNALLLGDSALYLCASSWGLGEETQYFGPGTRLLVL.